These 29 T cell receptor beta chains originate from one sample sequenced in a study of cytomegalovirus exposure and HLA in healthy donors. Primers: 60 Vbeta forward and 13 Jbeta reverse. Repertoires were generated with immunoSEQ multiplex PCR, while TCRdb's copy carries only in-frame clones and drops some. The sample yields under 130,000 clones, roughly 15% seen once. The sequencing sample was made of PBMCs. The receptors were gathered from a female donor in good health and CMV-seronegative.

The V call is TRBV4-2, the J call TRBJ2-3; D may be TRBD2 (5 bases). The V gene's germline CDR1 is LGHNA and CDR2 YNFKEQ. The CDR3 extends over 13 amino acids. V was cut by 2 bases and J by 5 bases, with 8 bases left in between. The CDR3 sequence is CASSQLRGDTQYF. CDR3 DNA: TGTGCCAGCAGCCAACTACGGGGAGATACGCAGTATTTT.

A few counts support this clone. The rearrangement uses TRBV4-1 and TRBJ1-2, with D possibly being TRBD1 (5 bases). CDR3 size: 15 residues. The V gene's germline CDR1 is MGHRA and CDR2 YSYEKL. The V end lost 0 bases, the J end lost 3 bases, and 11 bases lay between the germline ends. Here the CDR3 DNA reads TGCGCCAGCAGCCAAGATGGACAAACCCACTATGGCTACACCTTC. Protein sequence: CASSQDGQTHYGYTF.

This chain uses TRBV15 with TRBJ2-1, with 10 bases aligning to TRBD2. Looked up from germline, CDR1 is LNHNV and CDR2 is YYDKDF (reference sequence). This CDR3 has 15 amino acids. The V and J ends lost 6 bases and 8 bases, in that order; junction bases with no gene match: 10. CDR3 amino acids: CATSPGTSVEDEQFF. CDR3 in DNA: TGTGCCACCAGTCCCGGGACTAGCGTTGAAGATGAGCAGTTCTTC.

This chain uses TRBV7-6 with TRBJ1-2, with 7 bases matching TRBD1. There are 17 residues in the CDR3. Unmatched junction bases numbered 15, after V lost 5 bases and J lost 3 bases. Germline lookup yields CDR1 SGHVS and CDR2 FNYEAQ. The chain's CDR3 is CASSRTQTGTRYYGYTF. In DNA form, the CDR3 reads TGTGCCAGCAGCCGGACCCAGACAGGGACACGCTACTATGGCTACACCTTC. Filled out from reference TRBV7-6 and TRBJ1-2, the complete variable domain reads GAGVSQSPRYKVTKRGQDVALRCDPISGHVSLYWYRQALGQGPEFLTYFNYEAQQDKSGLPNDRFSAERPEGSISTLTIQRTEQRDSAMYRCASSRTQTGTRYYGYTFGSGTRLTVV.

This chain uses TRBV7-9 with TRBJ2-1; 8 bases line up with TRBD2. The CDR3 runs 13 residues. The germline CDR1 and CDR2 sequences are SEHNR and FQNEAQ (reference sequence). V gave up 1 base and J gave up 12 bases; unmatched junction bases: 5. The CDR3 here is CASSLVGREVQFF. The CDR3 nucleotides are TGTGCCAGCAGCTTAGTAGGGCGGGAGGTGCAGTTCTTC. The full variable domain, with the rest looked up from reference TRBV7-9 and TRBJ2-1, is DTGVSQNPRHKITKRGQNVTFRCDPISEHNRLYWYRQTLGQGPEFLTYFQNEAQLEKSRLLSDRFSAERPKGSFSTLEIQRTEQGDSAMYLCASSLVGREVQFFGPGTRLTVL.

This clone was observed a few times. The CDR3 here is CASSLERELYEQYF. The CDR3 nucleotides read TGTGCCAGCAGCTTGGAGCGGGAGCTTTACGAGCAGTACTTC. This sequence joins TRBV28 and TRBJ2-7; 8 bases align to TRBD2. This CDR3 has 14 amino acids. Trimming at V came to 6 bases and at J to 4 bases, leaving 8 bases not matched to a gene. Germline loops: CDR1 MDHEN, CDR2 SYDVKM. Complete variable domain (other parts from reference TRBV28 and TRBJ2-7): DVKVTQSSRYLVKRTGEKVFLECVQDMDHENMFWYRQDPGLGLRLIYFSYDVKMKEKGDIPEGYSVSREKKERFSLILESASTNQTSMYLCASSLERELYEQYFGPGTRLTVT.

This chain connects TRBV6-1 to TRBJ1-2; a weak D match, TRBD1 (5 bases). CDR3 length: 14 residues. Trimming pared 4 bases from V and 7 bases from J, leaving 16 bases between. Germline lookup yields CDR1 MNHNS and CDR2 SASEGT. The chain's CDR3 is CASSGGAGRSGYTF. The CDR3 DNA reads TGTGCCAGCAGTGGAGGGGCAGGGAGGAGTGGCTACACCTTC.

The V call is TRBV13, the J call TRBJ2-3; the D gene is possibly TRBD2 (5 bases). The CDR3 length is 14 residues. Germline V gene sequence: CDR1 PRHDT, CDR2 FYEKMQ (reference sequence). The V gene lost 5 bases and the J gene lost 5 bases, with 14 bases spanning the gap. The CDR3 spells CASSGPHGVDTQYF. CDR3 DNA: TGTGCCAGCAGCGGCCCCCACGGGGTAGATACGCAGTATTTT.

This clone turned up a few times. The rearrangement joins TRBV4-3 to TRBJ1-2, with D possibly TRBD1 on 6 matching bases. The germline CDR1 and CDR2 sequences are LGHNA and YSLEER. Between the trimmed V and J ends, which lost 0 bases and 5 bases, there was a span of 13 bases. The CDR3 spans 15 residues. The CDR3 sequence: CASSQDPGTPYGYTF. In DNA form, the CDR3 reads TGCGCCAGCAGCCAAGACCCCGGGACACCTTATGGCTACACCTTC.

This clone has a handful of counts. This rearrangement joins TRBV9 to TRBJ1-2; 7 nucleotides align to TRBD1. CDR1 and CDR2 (germline): SGDLS, YYNGEE. The CDR3 sequence is 15 residues long. Unmatched junction bases numbered 17, after V lost 4 bases and J lost 11 bases. CDR3 coding DNA: TGTGCCAGCAGCCCAACCCCGGACAGGCAAAAGGAATACACCTTC. It translates to CASSPTPDRQKEYTF.

This clone was seen a handful of times. The CDR3 coding sequence is TGTGCCAGCAGCCCCCCCCGGGACAGACGCAGCAAGGAGACCCAGTACTTC. Protein: CASSPPRDRRSKETQYF. The V gene is TRBV7-8, the J gene TRBJ2-5; TRBD1 aligns across 7 bases. Trimming at V came to 5 bases and at J to 5 bases, leaving 17 bases not matched to a gene. Germline V gives CDR1 SGHVS, CDR2 FQNEAQ. The CDR3 runs 17 residues.

V usage is TRBV5-6 and J usage is TRBJ2-1, with D possibly matching TRBD2 (6 bases). The CDR3 runs to 17 residues. Trimming pared 5 bases from V and 4 bases from J, leaving 22 bases between. Germline V lookup: CDR1 SGHDT, CDR2 YYEEEE. The CDR3 region is CASRLIIRGGLYNEQFF. CDR3 DNA sequence: TGTGCCAGCAGGCTTATAATCCGGGGAGGACTATACAATGAGCAGTTCTTC.

This chain joins TRBV10-1 and TRBJ1-1; 7 nucleotides align to TRBD1. From germline, CDR1 is WNHNN and CDR2 SYGVQD (reference sequence). After removal of 3 bases from V and 4 bases from J, the junction contained 8 bases not matched to a gene. The CDR3 is 15 amino acids. The CDR3 loop reads CASSDWGQQSTEAFF. CDR3 in DNA: TGCGCCAGCAGTGACTGGGGACAGCAGAGCACTGAAGCTTTCTTT.

This clone came up a few times. V gene TRBV2 combines with J gene TRBJ2-5; D may be TRBD1 (6 bases). The DNA end is more similar to TRBJ2-7, so the J call may be wrong. The CDR3 spans 14 residues. CDR1 and CDR2 from the germline V gene are SNHLY and FYNNEI. The CDR3 DNA reads as TGTGCCAGCAGGTTAACCGGGACATCCTACGAGCAGTACTTC. Its protein product is CASRLTGTSYEQYF.

The chain employs TRBV7-9 and TRBJ2-1; a weak D match, TRBD2 (7 bases). This CDR3 comprises 14 residues. From germline, CDR1 is SEHNR and CDR2 FQNEAQ (reference sequence). Trimming shortened V by 0 bases and J by 8 bases, and 11 bases separated the two germline ends. CDR3 sequence reads: CASSLAGGLDEQFF. DNA for the CDR3: TGTGCCAGCAGCTTAGCGGGGGGGCTAGATGAGCAGTTCTTC.

The rearrangement uses TRBV7-3 and TRBJ2-7; D is ambiguous. V was pared by 2 bases and J by 0 bases, with 8 bases between. The germline V gene has CDR1 SGHTA and CDR2 FQGTGA. The CDR3 runs to 14 residues. The CDR3 sequence is CASSLSPNSYEQYF. In DNA, the CDR3 is TGTGCCAGCAGCTTATCTCCTAACTCCTACGAGCAGTACTTC.

V is TRBV6-1 and J is TRBJ2-7; TRBD2 agrees at 10 bases. CDR3 size: 16 residues. CDR1 is MNHNS, CDR2 SASEGT, per germline. With 4 bases clipped from V and 0 bases from J, the junction kept 6 bases outside the gene matches. CDR3 in amino acids: CASSGLAGGSSYEQYF. The CDR3 DNA sequence: TGTGCCAGCAGTGGACTAGCGGGTGGGAGCTCCTACGAGCAGTACTTC.

The chain couples TRBV19 to TRBJ1-5; 9 bases line up with TRBD1. V lost 10 bases and J lost 2; bases outside the gene matches: 12. The CDR3 consists of 16 residues. Germline CDR1 and CDR2: LNHDA and SQIVND (reference sequence). CDR3 DNA sequence: TGTGCCACTCAGACAGGGGGGAAAGGCGGCAATCAGCCCCAGCATTTT. Encoded protein: CATQTGGKGGNQPQHF.

The J gene is TRBJ2-1, the V gene TRBV15; D perhaps matches TRBD2 (5 bases). The V and J ends lost 4 bases and 3 bases respectively, with 22 bases between them. CDR1 is LNHNV, CDR2 YYDKDF, per germline (reference sequence). This CDR3 region has 18 residues. The CDR3 DNA reads TGTGCCACCAGCACCGAAAAACATAGCGCACTAGTCTACAATGAGCAGTTCTTC. Amino acids: CATSTEKHSALVYNEQFF.

In this sample, this clone turned up a few times. The chain is built from TRBV9 and TRBJ2-3, with D perhaps matching TRBD1 (6 bases). The V end lost 6 bases, the J end lost 1 base, and 12 bases lay between the germline ends. The CDR3 runs 14 residues. Per germline, CDR1 SGDLS and CDR2 YYNGEE. The CDR3 spells CASTRQVGTDTQYF. The CDR3 coding sequence is TGTGCCAGCACTAGACAGGTGGGCACAGATACGCAGTATTTT.

This clone has a handful of counts. The chain combines TRBV11-3 with TRBJ2-7; tentatively, D is TRBD2 (6 bases). V lost 4 bases and J lost 5, with 15 bases in between. This CDR3 spans 14 amino acids. Germline V lookup: CDR1 SGHNT, CDR2 YENEEA. CDR3 DNA: TGTGCCAGCAGCTCTCAGACCGGGAGCCACGAGCAGTACTTC. It encodes CASSSQTGSHEQYF.

This chain uses TRBV7-6 with TRBJ2-2; 8 bases line up with TRBD2. CDR3 length: 16 amino acids. V lost 3 bases, J lost 0 bases, and 3 bases stayed unmatched. Per germline, CDR1 SGHVS and CDR2 FNYEAQ. The CDR3 spells CASSLSRGANTGELFF. The DNA for the CDR3 is TGTGCCAGCAGCTTGTCGCGGGGGGCGAACACCGGGGAGCTGTTTTTT.

This clone was observed a handful of times. This chain links TRBV13 with TRBJ2-3; weak D call: TRBD2 (5 bases). Germline-derived CDR1 and CDR2 are PRHDT and FYEKMQ (reference sequence). V lost 1 base and J 0 bases, leaving 5 bases between the germline ends. The CDR3 extends over 14 amino acids. The CDR3: CASSLAGSTDTQYF. The CDR3 bases are TGTGCCAGCAGCTTAGCGGGGAGCACAGATACGCAGTATTTT.

This clone occurred a few times. The V call is TRBV5-1, the J call TRBJ2-7; 7 bases match TRBD2. Germline V gene data show CDR1 as SGHRS and CDR2 as YFSETQ. V shed 4 bases and J 6 bases; nucleotides not matched to a gene: 4. The CDR3 sequence is 12 residues long. Written as DNA, the CDR3 is TGCGCCAGCAGCCAGGGCGGGGGCGAGCAGTACTTC. Translation gives CASSQGGGEQYF.

This clone was counted once. The CDR3, as DNA: TGTGCCACCTTCGAGAGGGATTGGAGCTATGGCTACACCTTC. Encoded protein: CATFERDWSYGYTF. V usage is TRBV6-6 and J usage is TRBJ1-2; D not certain. Germline loops: CDR1 MNHNY, CDR2 SVGAGI (reference sequence). The CDR3 runs 14 residues. Trimming shortened V by 10 bases and J by 4 bases, and 19 bases separated the two germline ends.

The chain is built from TRBV6-6 and TRBJ2-7; possible D gene TRBD2, 6 bases. Trimming cost V 6 bases and J 3 bases, with 15 bases left between them. This CDR3 region has 14 residues. Per germline, CDR1 MNHNY and CDR2 SVGAGI (reference sequence). DNA for the CDR3: TGTGCCAGCAGGCCGCAGGCGGGGTTCTACGAGCAGTACTTC. Translated: CASRPQAGFYEQYF.

The chain carries TRBV4-1 and TRBJ1-3; D call uncertain. The CDR3 contains 15 residues. CDR1 and CDR2 from the germline V gene are MGHRA and YSYEKL. V lost 2 bases to trimming and J lost 8 bases, with 16 bases between them. The CDR3 bases are TGCGCCAGCAGCCAACCGGTGGAGGGTCGGTACACCATATATTTT. It codes for CASSQPVEGRYTIYF.

This clone was counted only a few times. V is TRBV19 and J is TRBJ2-1; 12 bases are a match to TRBD2. With V trimmed by 3 bases and J by 8 bases, 14 bases remained unmatched. CDR1 LNHDA and CDR2 SQIVND come from the germline V gene (reference sequence). The CDR3 contains 18 residues. For the CDR3, the DNA is TGTGCCAGTAGTATGCTCCTAGCGGGGGGGCCTGAGTTCGATGAGCAGTTCTTC. Translation: CASSMLLAGGPEFDEQFF.

This clone has just a few counts. V is TRBV30 and J is TRBJ2-7; D may be TRBD1 (5 bases). The CDR3 consists of 17 residues. V lost 3 bases, J lost 0 bases, and 21 bases lay in between. CDR1 and CDR2 (germline): GTSNPN, SVGIG (reference sequence). DNA for the CDR3: TGTGCCTGGAGCTCTCTAGGTGTCCAGGGTAACTCCTACGAGCAGTACTTC. The encoded protein is CAWSSLGVQGNSYEQYF.